Listed here are 9 T cell receptor beta chains from one sample, sequenced in a study of T cell responses to AZD1222 COVID-19 vaccine. Sequencing used immunoSEQ multiplex PCR; TCRdb keeps in-frame clones, though not all of them. This sample carries 150,000 to 200,000 clones, 88% of them seen once, and the ten largest clones take 11%. Here the sequenced sample was peripheral blood, taken 28 days after the second AZD1222 dose. The receptors were sampled from an adult who received the AZD1222 COVID-19 vaccine.

This clone was seen once. The gene calls are TRBV11-2 and TRBJ2-7; 9 positions match TRBD1. From germline, CDR1 is SGHAT and CDR2 FQNNGV. V was clipped by 3 bases and J by 2 bases; unmatched bases: 5. The CDR3 extends over 15 amino acids. This CDR3 reads CASSFGDRVTYEQYF. The CDR3, as DNA: TGTGCCAGCAGCTTCGGGGACAGGGTAACCTACGAGCAGTACTTC.

V gene TRBV19 combines with J gene TRBJ2-1, with D possibly matching TRBD1 (5 bases). Germline-derived CDR1 and CDR2 are LNHDA and SQIVND (reference sequence). V was pared by 6 bases and J by 0 bases, with 12 bases between. The CDR3 is made up of 15 amino acids. The CDR3, as DNA: TGTGCCAGTAGCGCACAGGTTAGCTCCTACAATGAGCAGTTCTTC. Protein product: CASSAQVSSYNEQFF.

This sequence joins TRBV30 and TRBJ1-4; 10 nucleotides line up with TRBD1. Germline V gene sequence: CDR1 GTSNPN, CDR2 SVGIG (reference sequence). V shed 3 bases and J 6 bases; nucleotides not matched to a gene: 7. CDR3 length: 15 residues. CDR3 coding DNA: TGTGCCTGGAGCCCAAGACAGGGGGCCGATGAAAAACTGTTTTTT. Amino acid sequence: CAWSPRQGADEKLFF.

The chain carries TRBV5-1 and TRBJ1-3; D uncertain. The CDR3 is 15 residues long. V shed 0 bases and J shed 2 bases, with 9 bases lying between them. CDR1 and CDR2 from the germline V gene are SGHRS and YFSETQ. CDR3 region: CASSLASGAGNTIYF. CDR3 nucleotides: TGCGCCAGCAGCTTGGCTAGTGGGGCTGGAAACACCATATATTTT.

This rearrangement joins TRBV25-1 to TRBJ1-2; D is possibly TRBD1 (6 bases). V was cut by 1 base and J by 8 bases, with 17 bases left in between. CDR3 length equals 15 residues. The V gene's germline CDR1 is MGHDK and CDR2 SYGVNS. CDR3 residues: CASSEFTGQLGGYTF. DNA of the CDR3: TGTGCCAGCAGTGAATTTACAGGGCAGCTAGGAGGCTACACCTTC.

The chain combines TRBV5-5 with TRBJ1-2; D remains ambiguous. Trimming left V 0 bases short and J 2 bases short, with 11 bases between. This CDR3 contains 15 residues. The germline V gene encodes CDR1 SGHKS and CDR2 YYEKEE (reference sequence). The CDR3 DNA is TGTGCCAGCAGCTTGGACTACACCAGGAACTATGGCTACACCTTC. Its protein product is CASSLDYTRNYGYTF.

This chain joins TRBV29-1 and TRBJ1-2, with TRBD1 as a possible D gene (6 bases). Germline CDR1 reads SQVTM; CDR2 reads ANQGSEA. Deletions cut 2 bases from V and 4 bases from J, with 11 bases between. This CDR3 has 13 residues. The CDR3 protein is CSVEPTGFYGYTF. For the CDR3, the DNA is TGCAGCGTTGAACCCACAGGGTTCTATGGCTACACCTTC. Using reference TRBV29-1 and TRBJ1-2 for the parts outside the CDR3, the full variable domain is SAVISQKPSRDICQRGTSLTIQCQVDSQVTMMFWYRQQPGQSLTLIATANQGSEATYESGFVIDKFPISRPNLTFSTLTVSNMSPEDSSIYLCSVEPTGFYGYTFGSGTRLTVV.

The chain carries TRBV10-2 and TRBJ1-4, with 7 bases aligning to TRBD1. V shed 8 bases, J shed 7 bases, and the junction held 4 bases outside the gene matches. CDR1 and CDR2 from the germline V gene are WSHSY and SAAADI. The CDR3 totals 12 residues. This CDR3 reads CASRDSSEKLFF. In DNA, the CDR3 is TGCGCCAGCCGGGACAGCAGTGAAAAACTGTTTTTT.

V and J are TRBV27 and TRBJ2-1; tentatively, D is TRBD1 (7 bases). V dropped 3 bases and J dropped 1 base, with 10 bases sitting between them. Germline lookup yields CDR1 MNHEY and CDR2 SMNVEV (reference sequence). The CDR3 length is 15 residues. CDR3 sequence: CASSFAGGSYNEQFF. For the CDR3, the DNA is TGTGCCAGCAGTTTTGCAGGGGGGTCCTACAATGAGCAGTTCTTC.